These 4 T cell receptor beta chains share one sample of origin, sequenced in a study of CD8+CD57+ T cells in acquired aplastic anemia. Genomic DNA acted as the template from which TCR beta VDJ combination and CDR3 sequence profiling were carried out. Via MiXCR, TCRdb re-called the reads, giving one row per CDR3 protein. The data show hundreds of thousands of distinct CDR3 sequences, with roughly 68% seen just once and more than 3.5% held by the top ten. Sequenced material: sorted CD4+, CD8+, or CD8+CD57+ T cells (not recorded which) from PBMCs. The receptor set was obtained from a human donor in good health, serving as a control.

This clonotype was counted at least ten times. The rearrangement joins TRBV12-3 or TRBV12-4 to TRBJ2-2, with TRBD2 as a possible D gene (5 bases). The CDR3 is 15 residues long. Deletions cut 6 bases from V and 3 bases from J, with 14 bases between. CDR3 nucleotide sequence: TGTGCCAGCAGGACAAGGACTGGTGACACCGGGGAGCTGTTTTTT. Its protein is CASRTRTGDTGELFF.

This clonotype occurred a few times. V and J are TRBV9 and TRBJ2-7; 12 nucleotides match TRBD1. The junction had 3 bases not matched to a gene; V was cut back by 3 bases and J by 5 bases. This CDR3 has 14 residues. Germline V gene sequence: CDR1 SGDLS, CDR2 YYNGEE. In nucleotides, the CDR3 is TGTGCCAGCAGCGCAGGGACAGGGGGCAACGAGCAGTACTTC. Its protein is CASSAGTGGNEQYF.

This clonotype was seen just once. This chain links TRBV6-2 or TRBV6-3 with TRBJ1-2; D gene unclear. The germline gives CDR1 MNHEY, CDR2 SVGEGT. The CDR3 is 12 amino acids. Trimming pared 6 bases from V and 8 bases from J, leaving 13 bases between. The CDR3 DNA reads as TGTGCCAGCAGCACCCAGGATTACGGCTACACCTTC. It specifies CASSTQDYGYTF.

This rearrangement joins TRBV2 to TRBJ2-3; no firm D call. This CDR3 has 14 amino acids. Between the trimmed V and J ends, which lost 4 bases and 2 bases, there was a span of 10 bases. Germline V gene sequence: CDR1 SNHLY, CDR2 FYNNEI. CDR3 DNA: TGTGCCAGCAGTGGGGCGATGCTCACAGATACGCAGTATTTT. Residues: CASSGAMLTDTQYF.